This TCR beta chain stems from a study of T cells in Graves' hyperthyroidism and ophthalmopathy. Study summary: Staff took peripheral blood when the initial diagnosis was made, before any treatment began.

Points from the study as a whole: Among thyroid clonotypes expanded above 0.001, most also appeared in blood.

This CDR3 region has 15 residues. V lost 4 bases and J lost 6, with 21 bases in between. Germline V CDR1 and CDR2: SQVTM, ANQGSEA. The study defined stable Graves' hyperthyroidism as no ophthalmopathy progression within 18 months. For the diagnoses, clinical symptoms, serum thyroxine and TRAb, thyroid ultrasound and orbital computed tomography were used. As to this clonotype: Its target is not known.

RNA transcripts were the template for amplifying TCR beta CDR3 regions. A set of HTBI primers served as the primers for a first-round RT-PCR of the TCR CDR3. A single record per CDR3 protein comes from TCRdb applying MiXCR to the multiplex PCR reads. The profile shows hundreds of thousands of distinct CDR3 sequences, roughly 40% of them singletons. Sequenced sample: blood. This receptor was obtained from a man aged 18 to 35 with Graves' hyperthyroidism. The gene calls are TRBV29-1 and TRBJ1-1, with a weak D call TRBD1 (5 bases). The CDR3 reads CSVGLIGGTVPEAFF. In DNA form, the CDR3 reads TGCAGCGTTGGATTAATCGGCGGGACTGTTCCTGAAGCTTTCTTT.